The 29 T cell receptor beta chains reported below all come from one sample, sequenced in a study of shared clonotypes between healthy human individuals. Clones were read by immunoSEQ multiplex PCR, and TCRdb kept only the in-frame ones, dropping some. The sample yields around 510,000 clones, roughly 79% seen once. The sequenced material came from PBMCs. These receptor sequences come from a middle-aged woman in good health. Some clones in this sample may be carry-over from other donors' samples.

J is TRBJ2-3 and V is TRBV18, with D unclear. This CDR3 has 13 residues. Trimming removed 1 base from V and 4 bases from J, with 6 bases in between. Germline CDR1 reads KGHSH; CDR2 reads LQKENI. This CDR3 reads CASSPQSADTQYF. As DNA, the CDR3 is TGTGCCAGCTCACCACAGTCTGCAGATACGCAGTATTTT.

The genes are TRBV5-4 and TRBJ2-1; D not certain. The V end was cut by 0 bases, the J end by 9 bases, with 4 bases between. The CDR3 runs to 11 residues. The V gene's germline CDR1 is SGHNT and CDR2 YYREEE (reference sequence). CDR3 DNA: TGTGCCAGCAGCTTGGAGGTTGAGCAGTTCTTC. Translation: CASSLEVEQFF.

The DNA for the CDR3 is TGTGCCAGCAGACCGGGGATCGATGCAGACACAGATACGCAGTATTTT. Its translation: CASRPGIDADTDTQYF. V usage is TRBV5-4 and J usage is TRBJ2-3; perhaps TRBD2 as D (5 bases). The CDR3 covers 16 residues. V lost 5 bases, J lost 2 bases, and 18 bases lay in between. Looked up from germline, CDR1 is SGHNT and CDR2 is YYREEE (reference sequence). Complete variable domain (other parts from reference TRBV5-4 and TRBJ2-3): ETGVTQSPTHLIKTRGQQVTLRCSSQSGHNTVSWYQQALGQGPQFIFQYYREEENGRGNFPPRFSGLQFPNYSSELNVNALELDDSALYLCASRPGIDADTDTQYFGPGTRLTVL.

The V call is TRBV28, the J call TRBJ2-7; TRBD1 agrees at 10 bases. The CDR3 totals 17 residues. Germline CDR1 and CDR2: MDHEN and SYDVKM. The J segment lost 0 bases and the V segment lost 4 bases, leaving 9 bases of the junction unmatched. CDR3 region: CASSSNPGQGFSYEQYF. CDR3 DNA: TGTGCCAGCAGTTCTAACCCGGGACAGGGGTTCTCCTACGAGCAGTACTTC.

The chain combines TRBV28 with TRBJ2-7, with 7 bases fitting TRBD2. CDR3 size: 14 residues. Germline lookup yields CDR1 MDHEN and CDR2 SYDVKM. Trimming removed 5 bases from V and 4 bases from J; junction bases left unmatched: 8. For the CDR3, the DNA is TGTGCCAGCAGTAGAGTGGACGGGGGGTACGAGCAGTACTTC. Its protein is CASSRVDGGYEQYF.

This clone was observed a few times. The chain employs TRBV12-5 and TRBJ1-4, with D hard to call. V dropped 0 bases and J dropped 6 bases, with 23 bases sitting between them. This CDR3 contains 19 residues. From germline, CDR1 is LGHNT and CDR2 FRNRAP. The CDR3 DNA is TGTGCTAGTGGTTTGGTCCGCCCCGAAGATCGATTACGATATGAAAAACTGTTTTTT. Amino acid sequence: CASGLVRPEDRLRYEKLFF.

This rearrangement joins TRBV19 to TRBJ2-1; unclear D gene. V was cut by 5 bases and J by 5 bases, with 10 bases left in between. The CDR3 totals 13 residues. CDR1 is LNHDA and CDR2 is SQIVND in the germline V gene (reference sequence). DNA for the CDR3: TGTGCCAGTAGTGCCGCGCCTCACAATGAGCAGTTCTTC. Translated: CASSAAPHNEQFF.

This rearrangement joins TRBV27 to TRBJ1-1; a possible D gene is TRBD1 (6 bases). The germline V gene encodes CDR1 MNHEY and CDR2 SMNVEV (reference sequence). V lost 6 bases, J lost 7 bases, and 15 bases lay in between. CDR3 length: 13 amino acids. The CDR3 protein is CASRGWGRGEAFF. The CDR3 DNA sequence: TGTGCCAGCAGGGGTTGGGGGCGTGGTGAAGCTTTCTTT.

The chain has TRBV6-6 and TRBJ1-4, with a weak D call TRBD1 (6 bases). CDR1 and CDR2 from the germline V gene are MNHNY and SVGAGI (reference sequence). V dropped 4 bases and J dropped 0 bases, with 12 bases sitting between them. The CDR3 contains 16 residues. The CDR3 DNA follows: TGTGCCAGCAGTTGGTCAGGGGCGGCAACTAATGAAAAACTGTTTTTT. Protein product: CASSWSGAATNEKLFF.

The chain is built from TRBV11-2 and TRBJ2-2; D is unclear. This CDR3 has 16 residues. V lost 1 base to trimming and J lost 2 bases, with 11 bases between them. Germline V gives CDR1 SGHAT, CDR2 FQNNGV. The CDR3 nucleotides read TGTGCCAGCAGCTTAGGGGGAACCCTCAACACCGGGGAGCTGTTTTTT. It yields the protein CASSLGGTLNTGELFF.

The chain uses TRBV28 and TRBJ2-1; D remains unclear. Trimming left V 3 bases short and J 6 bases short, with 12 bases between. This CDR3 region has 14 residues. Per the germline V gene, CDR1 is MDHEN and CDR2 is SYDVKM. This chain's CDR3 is CASSLGMSGNEQFF. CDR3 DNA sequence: TGTGCCAGCAGTTTGGGGATGTCTGGCAATGAGCAGTTCTTC. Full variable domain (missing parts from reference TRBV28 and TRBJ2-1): DVKVTQSSRYLVKRTGEKVFLECVQDMDHENMFWYRQDPGLGLRLIYFSYDVKMKEKGDIPEGYSVSREKKERFSLILESASTNQTSMYLCASSLGMSGNEQFFGPGTRLTVL.

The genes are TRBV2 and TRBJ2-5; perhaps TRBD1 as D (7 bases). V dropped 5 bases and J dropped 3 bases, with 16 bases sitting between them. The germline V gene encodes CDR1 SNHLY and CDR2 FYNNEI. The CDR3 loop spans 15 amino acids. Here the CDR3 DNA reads TGTGCCAGCAGTCCCCAGGGGGGTTCTGAAGAGACCCAGTACTTC. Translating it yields CASSPQGGSEETQYF.

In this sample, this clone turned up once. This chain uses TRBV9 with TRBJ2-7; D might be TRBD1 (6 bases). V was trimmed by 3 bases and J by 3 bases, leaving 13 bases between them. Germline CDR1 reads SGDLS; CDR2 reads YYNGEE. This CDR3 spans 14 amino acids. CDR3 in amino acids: CASSARQENYEQYF. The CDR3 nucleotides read TGTGCCAGCAGCGCCCGACAGGAGAACTACGAGCAGTACTTC.

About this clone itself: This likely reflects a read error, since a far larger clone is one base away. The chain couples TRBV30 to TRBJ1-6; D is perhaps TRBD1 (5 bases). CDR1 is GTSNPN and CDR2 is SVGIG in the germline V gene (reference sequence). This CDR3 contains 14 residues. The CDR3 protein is CACSEDFGGSPLHF. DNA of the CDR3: TGTGCCTGTAGTGAGGACTTTGGGGGTTCACCCCTCCACTTT. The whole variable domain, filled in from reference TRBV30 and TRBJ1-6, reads SQTIHQWPATLVQPVGSPLSLECTVEGTSNPNLYWYRQAAGRGLQLLFYSVGIGQISSEVPQNLSASRPQDRQFILSSKKLLLSDSGFYLCACSEDFGGSPLHFGNGTRLTVT.

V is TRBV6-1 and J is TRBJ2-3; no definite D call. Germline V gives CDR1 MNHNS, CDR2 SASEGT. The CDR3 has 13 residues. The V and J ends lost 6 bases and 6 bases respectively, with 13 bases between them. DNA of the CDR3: TGTGCCAGCAGCCGGTTTGAAGGGGATACGCAGTATTTT. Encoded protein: CASSRFEGDTQYF.

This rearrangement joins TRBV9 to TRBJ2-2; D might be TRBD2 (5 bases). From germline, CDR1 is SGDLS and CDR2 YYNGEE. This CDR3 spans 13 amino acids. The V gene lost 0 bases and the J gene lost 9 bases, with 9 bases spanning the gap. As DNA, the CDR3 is TGTGCCAGCAGCGTAGACGGGGATAGGGAGCTGTTTTTT. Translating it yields CASSVDGDRELFF.

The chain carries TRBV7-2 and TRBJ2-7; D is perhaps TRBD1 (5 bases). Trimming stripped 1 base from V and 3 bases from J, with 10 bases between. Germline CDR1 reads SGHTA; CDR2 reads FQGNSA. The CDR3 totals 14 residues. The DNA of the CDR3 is TGTGCCAGCAGCTTAGGGGGCCCCAACTACGAGCAGTACTTC. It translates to CASSLGGPNYEQYF.

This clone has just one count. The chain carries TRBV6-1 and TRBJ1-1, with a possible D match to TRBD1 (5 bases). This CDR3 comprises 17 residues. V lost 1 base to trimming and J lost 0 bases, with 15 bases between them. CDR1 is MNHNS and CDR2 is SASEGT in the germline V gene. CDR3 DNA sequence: TGTGCCAGCAGTGAAGGGAGAGGGGTTGGCTTGAACACTGAAGCTTTCTTT. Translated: CASSEGRGVGLNTEAFF.

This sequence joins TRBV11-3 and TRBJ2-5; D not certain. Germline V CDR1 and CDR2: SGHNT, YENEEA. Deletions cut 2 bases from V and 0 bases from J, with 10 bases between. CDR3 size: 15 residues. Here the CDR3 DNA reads TGTGCCAGCAGCTTACGAGAGAGTGACCAAGAGACCCAGTACTTC. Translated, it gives CASSLRESDQETQYF.

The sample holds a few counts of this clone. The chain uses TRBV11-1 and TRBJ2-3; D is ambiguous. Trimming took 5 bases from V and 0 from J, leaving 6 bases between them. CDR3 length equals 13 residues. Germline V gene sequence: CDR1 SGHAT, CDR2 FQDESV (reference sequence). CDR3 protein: CASSEGSTDTQYF. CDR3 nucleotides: TGTGCCAGCAGCGAAGGGAGCACAGATACGCAGTATTTT.

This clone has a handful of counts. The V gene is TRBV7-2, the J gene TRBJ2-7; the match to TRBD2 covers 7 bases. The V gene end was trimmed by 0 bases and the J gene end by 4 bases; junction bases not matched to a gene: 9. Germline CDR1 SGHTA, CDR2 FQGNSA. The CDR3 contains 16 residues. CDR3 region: CASSLAGGPTRYEQYF. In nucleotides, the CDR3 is TGTGCCAGCAGCTTAGCGGGAGGGCCCACTAGATACGAGCAGTACTTC. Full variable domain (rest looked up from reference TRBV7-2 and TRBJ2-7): GAGVSQSPSNKVTEKGKDVELRCDPISGHTALYWYRQSLGQGLEFLIYFQGNSAPDKSGLPSDRFSAERTGGSVSTLTIQRTQQEDSAVYLCASSLAGGPTRYEQYFGPGTRLTVT.

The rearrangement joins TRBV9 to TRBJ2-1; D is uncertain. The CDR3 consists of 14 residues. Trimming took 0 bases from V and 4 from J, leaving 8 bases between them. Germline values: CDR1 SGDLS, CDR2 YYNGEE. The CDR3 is CASSVEGNYNEQFF. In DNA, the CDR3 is TGTGCCAGCAGCGTAGAAGGGAATTACAATGAGCAGTTCTTC.

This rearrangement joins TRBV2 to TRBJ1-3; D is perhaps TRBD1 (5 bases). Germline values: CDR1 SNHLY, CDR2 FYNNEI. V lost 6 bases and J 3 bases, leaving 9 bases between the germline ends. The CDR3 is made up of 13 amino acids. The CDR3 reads CASSARGGNTIYF. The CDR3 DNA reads TGTGCCAGCAGCGCGAGGGGTGGAAACACCATATATTTT.

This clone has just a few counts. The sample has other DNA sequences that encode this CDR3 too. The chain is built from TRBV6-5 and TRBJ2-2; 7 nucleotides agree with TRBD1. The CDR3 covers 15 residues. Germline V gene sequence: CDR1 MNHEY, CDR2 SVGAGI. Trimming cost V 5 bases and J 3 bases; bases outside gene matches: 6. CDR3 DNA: TGTGCCAGCAGTCGACAGGGTCGGGACACCGGGGAGCTGTTTTTT. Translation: CASSRQGRDTGELFF.

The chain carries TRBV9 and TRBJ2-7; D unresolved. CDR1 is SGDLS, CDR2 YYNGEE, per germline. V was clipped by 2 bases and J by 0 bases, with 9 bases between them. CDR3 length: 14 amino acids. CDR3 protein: CASSVHLSSYEQYF. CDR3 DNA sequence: TGTGCCAGCAGCGTCCACTTAAGCTCCTACGAGCAGTACTTC.

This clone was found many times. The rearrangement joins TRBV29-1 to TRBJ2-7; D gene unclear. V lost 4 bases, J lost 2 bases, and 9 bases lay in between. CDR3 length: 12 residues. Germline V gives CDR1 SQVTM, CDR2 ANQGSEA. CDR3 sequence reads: CSVADGTYEQYF. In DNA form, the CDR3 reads TGCAGCGTTGCGGACGGTACCTACGAGCAGTACTTC.

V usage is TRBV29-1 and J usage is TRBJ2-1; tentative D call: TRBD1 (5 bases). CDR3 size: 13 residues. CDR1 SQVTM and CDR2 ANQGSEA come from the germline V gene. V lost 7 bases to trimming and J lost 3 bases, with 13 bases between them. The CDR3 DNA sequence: TGCAGCGGCCGAGGTCAGGGCTACAATGAGCAGTTCTTC. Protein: CSGRGQGYNEQFF.

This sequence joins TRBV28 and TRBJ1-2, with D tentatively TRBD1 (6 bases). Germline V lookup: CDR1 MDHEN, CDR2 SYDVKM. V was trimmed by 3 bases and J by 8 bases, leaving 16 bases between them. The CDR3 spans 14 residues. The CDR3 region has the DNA TGTGCCAGCAGTTTCGGGGGGCGGGCACAAGGCTACACCTTC. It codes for CASSFGGRAQGYTF.

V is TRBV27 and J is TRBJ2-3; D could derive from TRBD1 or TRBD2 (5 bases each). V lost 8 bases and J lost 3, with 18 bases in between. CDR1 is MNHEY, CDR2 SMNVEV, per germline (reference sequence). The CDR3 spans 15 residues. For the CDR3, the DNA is TGTGCCAGCCGATTAGTTTGGGGACGGACAGATACGCAGTATTTT. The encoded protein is CASRLVWGRTDTQYF.